This is a list of T cell receptor beta chains from one sample in a study of regulatory T cells in long-lasting Graves disease. TCRdb reanalysed the multiplex PCR reads using MiXCR and keeps one entry per CDR3 protein. The sample consists of a few hundred thousand distinct CDR3 sequences, about a sixth of them appearing once. This sample also appeared in a second study, on T cells in Graves' hyperthyroidism and ophthalmopathy.

The starting material was peripheral blood mononuclear cells (PBMCs), obtained at new diagnosis, from a patient treated with antithyroid drugs. These receptor sequences come from a woman aged 18-29 years with Graves disease. CDR3s include the opening cysteine and the closing phenylalanine or tryptophan. The D gene is left open where the match is weak. The size of a clone is reported for some rows only, either as once, few or many, or as a class for expanded clones.

clone_size j_call d_call v_call cdr3_aa cdr3_nt
many TRBJ2-7 NA TRBV7-3 CASSQSGLPAGEQYF TGTGCCAGCAGCCAATCGGGACTCCCGGCTGGCGAGCAGTACTTC
NA TRBJ1-1 NA TRBV5-1 CASSLGLANTEAFF TGCGCCAGCAGCTTGGGGTTGGCGAACACTGAAGCTTTCTTT
many TRBJ2-7 NA TRBV18 CASSPGSFEQYF TGTGCCAGCTCCCCCGGGAGCTTCGAGCAGTACTTC
many TRBJ1-1 NA TRBV6-5 CASSYQLGPTEAFF TGTGCCAGCAGTTACCAATTGGGTCCCACTGAAGCTTTCTTT
NA TRBJ1-2 TRBD1 TRBV7-3 CASSLWWTGTNYGYTF TGTGCCAGCAGCTTATGGTGGACAGGGACTAACTATGGCTACACCTTC
few TRBJ2-1 NA TRBV3-1 CASSQARISYNEQFF TGTGCCAGCAGCCAAGCCAGGATATCCTACAATGAGCAGTTCTTC
NA TRBJ2-1 NA TRBV30 CAWSERTVEQFF TGTGCCTGGAGCGAAAGAACGGTTGAGCAGTTCTTC
many TRBJ1-2 NA TRBV7-9 CASSLEGVGYTF TGTGCCAGCAGCTTAGAGGGGGTTGGCTACACCTTC
many TRBJ2-3 NA TRBV11-2 CASSLVTDTQYF TGTGCCAGCAGCTTAGTTACAGATACGCAGTATTTT
many TRBJ2-3 NA TRBV11-2 CASSLGSRGGDTQYF TGTGCCAGCAGCTTAGGGAGCAGGGGTGGAGATACGCAGTATTTT
NA TRBJ1-4 NA TRBV5-6 CASSTSDSNEKLFF TGTGCCAGCAGCACGAGTGACAGTAATGAAAAACTGTTTTTT
few TRBJ2-2 NA TRBV29-1 CSALGVLNTGELFF TGCAGCGCCCTCGGGGTACTGAACACCGGGGAGCTGTTTTTT
few TRBJ1-5 TRBD1 TRBV7-2 CASSRYRGRGQPQHF TGTGCCAGCAGCCGCTACAGGGGGCGCGGACAGCCCCAGCATTTT
many TRBJ1-5 NA TRBV20-1 CSTGFQPQHF TGCAGTACAGGGTTTCAGCCCCAGCATTTT
NA TRBJ2-7 NA TRBV10-3 CAISMSRDLYEQYF TGTGCCATCAGCATGAGCCGGGACCTCTACGAGCAGTACTTC
NA TRBJ2-3 NA TRBV7-9 CASSPPGLTDTQYF TGTGCCAGCAGCCCGCCGGGACTCACAGATACGCAGTATTTT
many TRBJ1-1 NA TRBV11-2 CASSYRPGPTEAFF TGTGCCAGCAGCTACCGACCGGGACCCACTGAAGCTTTCTTT
many TRBJ2-1 NA TRBV27 CASSLSYYNEQFF TGTGCCAGCAGTTTATCATATTACAATGAGCAGTTCTTC
many TRBJ2-7 NA TRBV20-1 CSADGRNEQYF TGCAGTGCAGATGGAAGAAACGAGCAGTACTTC
many TRBJ2-3 TRBD2 TRBV3-1 CASSHVAGGLADTQYF TGTGCCAGCAGCCATGTTGCGGGAGGATTGGCAGATACGCAGTATTTT
many TRBJ1-5 NA TRBV24-1 CATSDLPTTGNQPQHF TGTGCCACCAGTGATCTACCGACGACGGGCAATCAGCCCCAGCATTTT
NA TRBJ2-3 NA TRBV7-3 CASSFRDSPKDF TGTGCCAGCAGCTTCCGGGACTCCCCTAAGGATTTT
many TRBJ2-1 NA TRBV9 CASSVGPDQVEQFF TGTGCCAGCAGCGTAGGGCCCGACCAGGTGGAGCAGTTCTTC
few TRBJ1-6 NA TRBV19 CASASPTGNNSPPHF TGTGCCAGTGCTTCCCCGACAGGAAATAATTCACCCCCCCACTTT
few TRBJ1-2 NA TRBV19 CASSSQGRYGYTF TGTGCCAGTAGTTCTCAGGGCCGCTATGGCTACACCTTC
NA TRBJ1-2 NA TRBV20-1 CSARGTGSYGYTF TGCAGTGCTAGAGGAACAGGTTCCTATGGCTACACCTTC
many TRBJ1-2 TRBD1 TRBV3-1 CASSQGGGTYGYTF TGTGCCAGCAGCCAAGGAGGGGGCACCTATGGCTACACCTTC